This TCR beta chain appears in the sequencing data of a study of cytomegalovirus exposure and HLA in healthy donors. Study-level points and caveats: The study labeled fewer than 200 TCR beta chains cytomegalovirus-associated. When a later analysis was performed, an Asian-associated ancestry cluster reportedly had fewer N-insertions than the approximately 600-donor mean.

PCR employed 60 Vbeta and 13 Jbeta primers. Clones were read by immunoSEQ multiplex PCR, and TCRdb kept only the in-frame ones, dropping some. Here the sample spans about 41,000 clones, 81% being singletons. Concerning this clone itself: Its antigen is undetermined.

The sample consisted of PBMCs. This receptor was obtained from a man aged 50 or older in good health and CMV-seronegative.

The CDR3 protein is CASSLRGTYEQYF. CDR3 sequence (DNA): TGTGCCAGCAGTCTCCGGGGGACCTACGAGCAGTACTTC. The chain has TRBV28 and TRBJ2-7; D is perhaps TRBD2 (6 bases). Per germline, CDR1 MDHEN and CDR2 SYDVKM. The V end lost 5 bases, the J end lost 2 bases, and 10 bases lay between the germline ends. This CDR3 has 13 amino acids.